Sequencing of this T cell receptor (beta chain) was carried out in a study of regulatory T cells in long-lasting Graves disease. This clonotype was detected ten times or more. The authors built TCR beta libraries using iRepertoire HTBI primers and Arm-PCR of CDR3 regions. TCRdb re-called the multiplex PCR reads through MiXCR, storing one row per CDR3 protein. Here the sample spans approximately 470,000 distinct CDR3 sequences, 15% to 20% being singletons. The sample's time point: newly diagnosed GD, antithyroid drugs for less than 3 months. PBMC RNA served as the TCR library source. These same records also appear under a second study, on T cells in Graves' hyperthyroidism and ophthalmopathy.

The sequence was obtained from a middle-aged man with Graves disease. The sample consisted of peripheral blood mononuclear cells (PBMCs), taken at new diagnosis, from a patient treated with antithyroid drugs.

The CDR3 region is CASSERDRVADTQYF. CDR3 sequence (DNA): TGTGCCAGCAGCGAAAGGGACAGGGTGGCAGATACGCAGTATTTT. The chain combines TRBV6-1 with TRBJ2-3, with 9 positions matching TRBD1. V lost 6 bases, J lost 4 bases, and 8 bases stayed unmatched. CDR1 and CDR2 from the germline V gene are MNHNS and SASEGT. The CDR3 runs 15 residues.